These T cell receptor beta chains were read from a single sample in a study of human T cells and chemical hapten exposure. TCRdb reprocessed the RACE reads with MiXCR, giving one entry per CDR3 protein. This sample has about 130,000 distinct CDR3 sequences, with about 8.2% found just once. What was sequenced was whole blood. The origin of the receptors is a male donor in good health. Some clones in this sample may be carry-over from other donors' samples. Each CDR3 is given with its conserved first and last residue. A D gene is named only where the DNA matches it firmly. Rows may omit the clone size; those that give it use once, few, many or a size class.

J gene | clone size | D gene | V gene | CDR3 protein | CDR3 DNA
TRBJ2-1 | few | TRBD2 | TRBV20-1 | CSARTVGLAENNEQFF | TGCAGTGCTAGGACGGTGGGGCTAGCGGAAAACAATGAGCAGTTCTTC
TRBJ2-1 | few | - | TRBV11-2 | CASSLVWREVDPQFF | TGTGCCAGCAGCTTAGTCTGGCGGGAAGTTGACCCGCAGTTCTTC
TRBJ1-3 | - | TRBD1 | TRBV4-2 | CASSQGLGQGGGSNTIYF | TGTGCCAGCAGCCAGGGTTTGGGACAGGGCGGGGGCTCGAACACCATATATTTT
TRBJ2-1 | many | - | TRBV6-1 | CASSDGQPYNEQFF | TGTGCCAGCAGTGACGGACAGCCCTACAATGAGCAGTTCTTC
TRBJ2-7 | few | TRBD2 | TRBV3-1 | CASSQRSGVRGEQYF | TGTGCCAGCAGCCAGAGAAGCGGGGTTCGCGGCGAGCAGTACTTC
TRBJ1-2 | - | - | TRBV29-1 | CSSEGGPSYGYTF | TGCAGTAGTGAGGGGGGGCCCTCCTATGGCTACACCTTC
TRBJ2-5 | - | TRBD1 | TRBV9 | CASSAQSTGQETQYF | TGTGCCAGCAGCGCCCAGTCGACAGGGCAAGAGACCCAGTACTTC
TRBJ2-5 | few | TRBD2 | TRBV4-1 | CASSQEEQAGGRETQYF | TGCGCCAGCAGCCAAGAAGAGCAAGCGGGGGGGCGAGAGACCCAGTACTTC
TRBJ1-1 | few | - | TRBV11-1 | CASRHARGGENTEAFF | TGTGCCAGCAGACACGCGAGGGGGGGGGAGAACACTGAAGCTTTCTTT
TRBJ2-7 | few | - | TRBV20-1 | CSASTWLEDKGEQYF | TGCAGTGCTTCGACTTGGTTAGAGGACAAAGGCGAGCAGTACTTC
TRBJ2-7 | - | TRBD2 | TRBV19 | CASSLGDYSYEQYF | TGTGCCAGTAGTCTAGGGGACTACTCCTACGAGCAGTACTTC
TRBJ2-5 | few | - | TRBV7-6 | CASSLASRGGETQYF | TGTGCCAGCAGCTTAGCGTCGAGGGGGGGAGAGACCCAGTACTTC
TRBJ2-2 | - | TRBD1 | TRBV10-3 | CAISGTGGHTGELFF | TGTGCCATCAGTGGGACAGGGGGTCACACCGGGGAGCTGTTTTTT
TRBJ1-4 | many | - | TRBV5-1 | CASSPGHAGGSTNEKLFF | TGCGCCAGCAGCCCGGGACACGCGGGAGGGTCAACTAATGAAAAACTGTTTTTT
TRBJ2-2 | - | TRBD1 | TRBV7-3 | CANSRTGGQNTGELFF | TGTGCCAACAGCCGAACAGGGGGCCAGAACACCGGGGAGCTGTTTTTT
TRBJ1-2 | - | TRBD1 | TRBV6-5 | CASSYLTGGSYGYTF | TGTGCCAGCAGTTACCTGACAGGGGGCAGCTATGGCTACACCTTC
TRBJ2-7 | - | TRBD2 | TRBV6-2/TRBV6-3 | CASSYLVAGSQEQYF | TGTGCCAGCAGTTACTTGGTAGCGGGAAGTCAGGAGCAGTACTTC
TRBJ2-5 | few | TRBD1 | TRBV11-1 | CASSYPDRGLETQYF | TGTGCCAGCAGCTACCCAGACAGGGGGCTTGAGACCCAGTACTTC
TRBJ1-1 | many | TRBD1 | TRBV7-9 | CASSYRGGRDTEAFF | TGTGCCAGCAGTTATCGAGGGGGCAGGGACACTGAAGCTTTCTTT
TRBJ1-1 | - | TRBD1 | TRBV6-1 | CASSAPGQGVSEAFF | TGTGCCAGCAGTGCACCGGGACAGGGTGTATCTGAAGCTTTCTTT
TRBJ2-2 | - | - | TRBV27 | CASSFWSETPNTGELFF | TGTGCCAGCAGTTTCTGGAGCGAGACACCGAACACCGGGGAGCTGTTTTTT
TRBJ2-5 | - | - | TRBV11-2 | CASSSQGWGSETQYF | TGTGCCAGCAGCTCACAGGGCTGGGGGAGCGAGACCCAGTACTTC
TRBJ2-5 | few | - | TRBV7-9 | CASSSPGQGSVPQETQYF | TGTGCCAGCAGCTCCCCGGGACAAGGGAGTGTCCCCCAAGAGACCCAGTACTTC
TRBJ2-5 | - | - | TRBV20-1 | CSATTVAHETQYF | TGCAGTGCTACCACCGTGGCCCACGAGACCCAGTACTTC
TRBJ1-5 | few | - | TRBV6-9 | CARRVRDSNQPQHF | TGTGCCAGGAGAGTTAGGGATAGCAATCAGCCCCAGCATTTT
TRBJ2-2 | once | - | TRBV5-1 | CASLPGQNTGELFF | TGCGCCAGCCTTCCGGGGCAGAACACCGGGGAGCTGTTTTTT
TRBJ2-3 | - | TRBD2 | TRBV29-1 | CSAPSGVADTQYF | TGCAGCGCCCCCAGCGGGGTAGCAGATACGCAGTATTTT
TRBJ1-2 | many | - | TRBV20-1 | CSASLGATVDGYTF | TGCAGTGCTAGCCTGGGAGCCACAGTCGATGGCTACACCTTC
TRBJ2-2 | many | - | TRBV20-1 | CSAITGLTGELFF | TGCAGTGCTATCACGGGGCTCACCGGGGAGCTGTTTTTT
TRBJ2-1 | - | TRBD1 | TRBV20-1 | CSARDWTGRGEQFF | TGCAGTGCTAGAGATTGGACAGGGAGAGGGGAGCAGTTCTTC
TRBJ1-1 | many | - | TRBV20-1 | CSARDPRGEKSMNTEAFF | TGCAGTGCTAGAGACCCACGTGGCGAAAAAAGTATGAACACTGAAGCTTTCTTT
TRBJ2-5 | few | - | TRBV20-1 | CSAFSPGRETQYF | TGCAGTGCCTTTTCCCCCGGAAGAGAGACCCAGTACTTC
TRBJ1-1 | many | - | TRBV2 | CAIGRGKGTEAFF | TGTGCCATCGGACGGGGGAAAGGGACTGAAGCTTTCTTT
TRBJ2-7 | few | TRBD1 | TRBV27 | CASSFRQGGSYEQYF | TGTGCCAGCAGTTTTCGACAGGGGGGCTCCTACGAGCAGTACTTC
TRBJ2-3 | - | TRBD1 | TRBV29-1 | CSVGAVDRAADTQYF | TGCAGCGTTGGGGCCGTGGACAGGGCGGCAGATACGCAGTATTTT
TRBJ1-6 | many | - | TRBV2 | CASSEYETNSPLHF | TGTGCCAGCAGTGAGTACGAGACCAATTCACCCCTCCACTTT
TRBJ1-2 | - | - | TRBV28 | CASSKDRNYGYTF | TGTGCCAGCAGTAAGGACAGAAACTATGGCTACACCTTC
TRBJ1-5 | many | - | TRBV6-1 | CASSVVRNPPQPQHF | TGTGCCAGCAGTGTGGTCAGGAACCCGCCCCAGCCCCAGCATTTT
TRBJ1-1 | few | TRBD1 | TRBV4-3 | CASSRTGQTEAFF | TGCGCCAGCAGCCGGACAGGACAAACTGAAGCTTTCTTT
TRBJ2-2 | medium-sized | - | TRBV6-4 | CASSENRDGDTGELFF | TGTGCCAGCAGTGAAAACAGGGACGGGGACACCGGGGAGCTGTTTTTT
TRBJ2-1 | few | - | TRBV14 | CASSQEQGLGSYNEQFF | TGTGCCAGCAGCCAAGAACAGGGCCTGGGCTCCTACAATGAGCAGTTCTTC